Sequencing of this TCR beta chain was carried out in a study of T cell clonotyping in hematopoietic cell transplantation. Clones were sequenced by immunoSEQ multiplex PCR, and TCRdb holds only the in-frame ones, with some missing. This table has 27,000 or so clones, 90% to 97% appearing once. Points from the study as a whole: Pathologically expanded recipient clonotypes increased progressively from day 30 to day 180 as diversity fell.

This clone was counted between two and nine times. Antigen specificity is unknown. CDR3 length equals 12 residues. Trimming removed 5 bases at V and 8 bases at J, with 9 bases between. The germline CDR1 and CDR2 sequences are WNHNN and SYGVQD (reference sequence). This TCR was sampled from a man aged 45 to 65 in good health. Some clones in this sample may be carry-over from other donors' samples. The sequenced sample consisted of peripheral blood mononuclear cells. V and J are TRBV10-1 and TRBJ2-2, with D unresolved. The CDR3 sequence: CASSNTVGELFF. The CDR3 bases are TGCGCCAGCAGTAACACGGTTGGGGAGCTGTTTTTT.